Listed below are T cell receptor beta chains from one sample, sequenced in a study of preoperative IRX-2 immunotherapy in early breast cancer. The protocol was immunoSEQ multiplex PCR, while the TCRdb copy is restricted to in-frame clones and leaves out a portion. Of just under 4,000 clones in the sample, approximately 70% were seen once. This sample comprised tumor tissue, obtained after IRX-2 immunotherapy. Source of these receptors: a human donor with breast cancer. Each CDR3 is given with its conserved first and last residue. The D gene is left open where the match is weak. Clone size appears in some rows only: once, few, many, or a class for an expanded clone.

J gene: TRBJ2-1
clone size: NA
D gene: TRBD2
V gene: TRBV19
CDR3 DNA: TGTGCCAGTACCAAGGGAGCGGGAGGCGGCGATGAGCAGTTCTTC
CDR3 protein: CASTKGAGGGDEQFF

J gene: TRBJ2-3
clone size: once
D gene: TRBD2
V gene: TRBV10-2
CDR3 DNA: TGCGCCAGCAGTGAGGGAAGCGGGAGTAGGACAGATACGCAGTATTTT
CDR3 protein: CASSEGSGSRTDTQYF

J gene: TRBJ1-1
clone size: NA
D gene: NA
V gene: TRBV7-6
CDR3 DNA: TGTGCCAGCAGCTTAAACAATATGAACACTGAAGCTTTCTTT
CDR3 protein: CASSLNNMNTEAFF

J gene: TRBJ1-2
clone size: NA
D gene: NA
V gene: TRBV19
CDR3 DNA: TGTGCCAGTAGTCCGGGACACATAAACTATGGCTACACCTTC
CDR3 protein: CASSPGHINYGYTF

J gene: TRBJ2-4
clone size: few
D gene: TRBD2
V gene: TRBV15
CDR3 DNA: TGTGCCACCAGCAGAGATAGCGGGACATTAGCCAAAAACATTCAGTACTTC
CDR3 protein: CATSRDSGTLAKNIQYF

J gene: TRBJ1-3
clone size: NA
D gene: NA
V gene: TRBV7-6
CDR3 DNA: TGTGCCAGCAGCGGCAATCCAGGGTCTGGAAACACCATATATTTT
CDR3 protein: CASSGNPGSGNTIYF

J gene: TRBJ2-1
clone size: NA
D gene: TRBD2
V gene: TRBV12-5
CDR3 DNA: TGTGCCAGCATATACGGGGCTAGCGGGAGAAATGAGCAGTTCTTC
CDR3 protein: CASIYGASGRNEQFF

J gene: TRBJ1-1
clone size: once
D gene: NA
V gene: TRBV18
CDR3 DNA: TGTGCCAGCTCACCAGATCTGAACACTGAAGCTTTCTTT
CDR3 protein: CASSPDLNTEAFF

J gene: TRBJ2-1
clone size: NA
D gene: TRBD2
V gene: TRBV19
CDR3 DNA: TGTGCCAGTAGGGGGGGTAGACTAGCTCTCTACAATGAGCAGTTCTTC
CDR3 protein: CASRGGRLALYNEQFF

J gene: TRBJ2-7
clone size: medium-sized
D gene: TRBD2
V gene: TRBV14
CDR3 DNA: TGTGCCAGCACCCACCGGACTAGCTCCTACGAGCAGTACTTC
CDR3 protein: CASTHRTSSYEQYF

J gene: TRBJ2-3
clone size: NA
D gene: TRBD2
V gene: TRBV6-8
CDR3 DNA: TGTGCCAGCAGAGGGGCCGGGACTAGCGGGACGGATACGCAGTATTTT
CDR3 protein: CASRGAGTSGTDTQYF

J gene: TRBJ2-7
clone size: few
D gene: NA
V gene: TRBV7-2
CDR3 DNA: TGTGCCAGCGGTCCTTCCGGGAATCCCCCCCAGCAGTACTTC
CDR3 protein: CASGPSGNPPQQYF

J gene: TRBJ2-5
clone size: NA
D gene: TRBD2
V gene: TRBV12-5
CDR3 DNA: TGTGCCAGCTCCCTAGCTAGCGGCCAAGAGACCCAGTACTTC
CDR3 protein: CASSLASGQETQYF

J gene: TRBJ2-3
clone size: NA
D gene: NA
V gene: TRBV19
CDR3 DNA: TGTGCCAGTAACGGGGACATAAGCACAGATACGCAGTATTTT
CDR3 protein: CASNGDISTDTQYF

J gene: TRBJ1-1
clone size: NA
D gene: TRBD1
V gene: TRBV6-4
CDR3 DNA: TGTGCCATCAGTGAGCTGGGACAGACAAACACTGAAGCTTTCTTT
CDR3 protein: CAISELGQTNTEAFF

J gene: TRBJ2-1
clone size: NA
D gene: TRBD2
V gene: TRBV6-8
CDR3 DNA: TGTGCCAGCATTCAAGCGGGGGATGAGCAGTTCTTC
CDR3 protein: CASIQAGDEQFF

J gene: TRBJ2-3
clone size: NA
D gene: NA
V gene: TRBV28
CDR3 DNA: TGTGCCAGCAGCCCCCTGCTTCGGGAAGGGGCGGTCACAGATACGCAGTATTTT
CDR3 protein: CASSPLLREGAVTDTQYF

J gene: TRBJ1-5
clone size: NA
D gene: NA
V gene: TRBV5-4
CDR3 DNA: TGTGCCAGCAGCCCACAGACAGGAAATCAGCCCCAGCATTTT
CDR3 protein: CASSPQTGNQPQHF

J gene: TRBJ2-1
clone size: NA
D gene: NA
V gene: TRBV19
CDR3 DNA: TGTGCCAGTAGTATGGGGGGCAGTGAGCAGTTCTTC
CDR3 protein: CASSMGGSEQFF

J gene: TRBJ2-5
clone size: NA
D gene: NA
V gene: TRBV15
CDR3 DNA: TGTGCCACCAGCAGAGATCCGGGGTTGGGGACCCAGTACTTC
CDR3 protein: CATSRDPGLGTQYF

J gene: TRBJ1-1
clone size: NA
D gene: NA
V gene: TRBV6-8
CDR3 DNA: TGTGCCAGCAGACTTAGGGGGGGTATGAACACTGAAGCTTTCTTT
CDR3 protein: CASRLRGGMNTEAFF

J gene: TRBJ2-7
clone size: medium-sized
D gene: NA
V gene: TRBV6-8
CDR3 DNA: TGTGCCATCAGTGCGACTGGCGCCTACGAGCAGTACTTC
CDR3 protein: CAISATGAYEQYF

J gene: TRBJ2-2
clone size: medium-sized
D gene: TRBD1
V gene: TRBV11-3
CDR3 DNA: TGTGCCAGCAGCTTGGTTCAGGGGGACACCGGGGAGCTGTTTTTT
CDR3 protein: CASSLVQGDTGELFF

J gene: TRBJ1-1
clone size: medium-sized
D gene: NA
V gene: TRBV11-3
CDR3 DNA: TGTGCCAGCAGCTCTAGGCACAGGGAAAACACTGAAGCTTTCTTT
CDR3 protein: CASSSRHRENTEAFF

J gene: TRBJ2-7
clone size: few
D gene: TRBD2
V gene: TRBV28
CDR3 DNA: TGTGCCAGCAGTTTACCCGGACTAGACGAGCAGTACTTC
CDR3 protein: CASSLPGLDEQYF

J gene: TRBJ1-2
clone size: NA
D gene: NA
V gene: TRBV6-1
CDR3 DNA: TGTGCCAGCAGTGAAGGACTCTACTATGGCTACACCTTC
CDR3 protein: CASSEGLYYGYTF

J gene: TRBJ2-7
clone size: once
D gene: NA
V gene: TRBV10-2
CDR3 DNA: TGCGCCAGCAGTGAACCGTTATTAAGCTCCTACGAGCAGTACTTC
CDR3 protein: CASSEPLLSSYEQYF

J gene: TRBJ2-7
clone size: few
D gene: NA
V gene: TRBV14
CDR3 DNA: TGTGCCAGCAGCCTTAGGGGTTACGAGCAGTACTTC
CDR3 protein: CASSLRGYEQYF

J gene: TRBJ2-7
clone size: NA
D gene: TRBD2
V gene: TRBV6-8
CDR3 DNA: TGTGCCATCAGCGGGACTAGCTCCCCGTATGAGCAGTACTTC
CDR3 protein: CAISGTSSPYEQYF

J gene: TRBJ1-1
clone size: NA
D gene: TRBD1
V gene: TRBV5-1
CDR3 DNA: TGCGCCAGCAGCTTAGACAGGGGGTGGAGCACTGAAGCTTTCTTT
CDR3 protein: CASSLDRGWSTEAFF

J gene: TRBJ1-2
clone size: medium-sized
D gene: NA
V gene: TRBV28
CDR3 DNA: TGTGCCAGCACTCCCCTAGGGGATAACTATGGCTACACCTTC
CDR3 protein: CASTPLGDNYGYTF

J gene: TRBJ2-7
clone size: NA
D gene: TRBD1
V gene: TRBV6-8
CDR3 DNA: TGTGCCATCAGTCCTACAACATTATGGGACAGGGTCTACGAGCAGTACTTC
CDR3 protein: CAISPTTLWDRVYEQYF

J gene: TRBJ2-2
clone size: once
D gene: NA
V gene: TRBV6-8
CDR3 DNA: TGTGCCAGCAGTTACCTTAAAATAACGGGACTCCACACCGGGGAGCTGTTTTTT
CDR3 protein: CASSYLKITGLHTGELFF

J gene: TRBJ2-4
clone size: NA
D gene: NA
V gene: TRBV11-3
CDR3 DNA: TGTGCCAGCAGCTTAGGGGGGGCCAAAAACATTCAGTACTTC
CDR3 protein: CASSLGGAKNIQYF

J gene: TRBJ2-7
clone size: once
D gene: TRBD2
V gene: TRBV7-7
CDR3 DNA: TGTGCCAGCAGCTTACCTGGGCGGGAGGGCCCCTACGAGCAGTACTTC
CDR3 protein: CASSLPGREGPYEQYF

J gene: TRBJ2-7
clone size: NA
D gene: NA
V gene: TRBV28
CDR3 DNA: TGTGCCAGCAGTCTTAGCAGCTCCTACGAGCAGTACTTC
CDR3 protein: CASSLSSSYEQYF

J gene: TRBJ2-7
clone size: NA
D gene: NA
V gene: TRBV10-3
CDR3 DNA: TGTGCCATCAGTGAGCCCAGCTCCGACACCTACGAGCAGTACTTC
CDR3 protein: CAISEPSSDTYEQYF

J gene: TRBJ1-3
clone size: NA
D gene: NA
V gene: TRBV28
CDR3 DNA: TGTGCCACCAAGGAGAGTGGAAACACCATATATTTT
CDR3 protein: CATKESGNTIYF

J gene: TRBJ2-4
clone size: NA
D gene: NA
V gene: TRBV19
CDR3 DNA: TGTGCCAGTAGTATAAACGGGTTTCGGGTTTCCAAAAACATTCAGTACTTC
CDR3 protein: CASSINGFRVSKNIQYF

J gene: TRBJ1-5
clone size: NA
D gene: NA
V gene: TRBV28
CDR3 DNA: TGTGCCAGCAGTTTAGGTGGAATTCAGCCCCAGCATTTT
CDR3 protein: CASSLGGIQPQHF

J gene: TRBJ2-2
clone size: NA
D gene: TRBD1
V gene: TRBV28
CDR3 DNA: TGTGCCAGCAGTTTGTTACAGGGGGCTTGGAACACCGGGGAGCTGTTTTTT
CDR3 protein: CASSLLQGAWNTGELFF